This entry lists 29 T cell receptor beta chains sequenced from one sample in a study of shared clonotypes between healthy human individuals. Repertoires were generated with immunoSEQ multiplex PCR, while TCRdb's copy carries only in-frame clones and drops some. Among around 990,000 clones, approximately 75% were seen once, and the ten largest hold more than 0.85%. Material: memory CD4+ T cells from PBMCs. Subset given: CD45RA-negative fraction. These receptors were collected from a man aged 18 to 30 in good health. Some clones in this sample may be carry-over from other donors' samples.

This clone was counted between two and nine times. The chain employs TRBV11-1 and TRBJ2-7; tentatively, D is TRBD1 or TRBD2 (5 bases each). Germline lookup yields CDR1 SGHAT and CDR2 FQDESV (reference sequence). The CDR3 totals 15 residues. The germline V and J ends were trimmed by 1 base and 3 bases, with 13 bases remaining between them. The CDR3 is CASSLGGPKGYEQYF. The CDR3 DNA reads TGTGCCAGCAGCTTAGGGGGACCTAAGGGCTACGAGCAGTACTTC.

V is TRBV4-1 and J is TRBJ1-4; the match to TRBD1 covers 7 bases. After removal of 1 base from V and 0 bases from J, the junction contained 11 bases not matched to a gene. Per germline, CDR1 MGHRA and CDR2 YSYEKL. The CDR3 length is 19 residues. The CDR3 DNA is TGCGCCAGCAGCCAAGTCTTGTCCGGGACAGTTGCAACTAATGAAAAACTGTTTTTT. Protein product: CASSQVLSGTVATNEKLFF.

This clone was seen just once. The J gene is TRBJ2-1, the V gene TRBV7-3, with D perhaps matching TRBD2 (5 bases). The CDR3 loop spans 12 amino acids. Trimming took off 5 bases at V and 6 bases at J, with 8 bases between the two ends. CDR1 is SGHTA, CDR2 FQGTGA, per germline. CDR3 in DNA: TGTGCCAGCAGCCGTACTAGCAATGAGCAGTTCTTC. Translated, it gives CASSRTSNEQFF. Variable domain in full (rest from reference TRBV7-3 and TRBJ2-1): GAGVSQTPSNKVTEKGKYVELRCDPISGHTALYWYRQSLGQGPEFLIYFQGTGAADDSGLPNDRFFAVRPEGSVSTLKIQRTERGDSAVYLCASSRTSNEQFFGPGTRLTVL.

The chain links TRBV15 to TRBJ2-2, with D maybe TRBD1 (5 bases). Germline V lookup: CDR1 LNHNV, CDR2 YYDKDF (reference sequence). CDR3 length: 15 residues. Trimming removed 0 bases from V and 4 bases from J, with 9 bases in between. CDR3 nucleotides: TGTGCCACCAGCAGAGATATCAGGGTCACCGGGGAGCTGTTTTTT. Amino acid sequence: CATSRDIRVTGELFF.

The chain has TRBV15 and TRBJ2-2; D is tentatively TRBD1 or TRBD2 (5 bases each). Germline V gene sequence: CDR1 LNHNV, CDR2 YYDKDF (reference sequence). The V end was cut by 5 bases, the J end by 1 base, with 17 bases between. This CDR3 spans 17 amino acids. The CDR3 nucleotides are TGTGCCACCAGCCCACTCCGGGGACGGAAGAACACCGGGGAGCTGTTTTTT. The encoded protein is CATSPLRGRKNTGELFF. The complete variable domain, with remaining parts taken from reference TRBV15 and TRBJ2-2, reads DAMVIQNPRYQVTQFGKPVTLSCSQTLNHNVMYWYQQKSSQAPKLLFHYYDKDFNNEADTPDNFQSRRPNTSFCFLDIRSPGLGDTAMYLCATSPLRGRKNTGELFFGEGSRLTVL.

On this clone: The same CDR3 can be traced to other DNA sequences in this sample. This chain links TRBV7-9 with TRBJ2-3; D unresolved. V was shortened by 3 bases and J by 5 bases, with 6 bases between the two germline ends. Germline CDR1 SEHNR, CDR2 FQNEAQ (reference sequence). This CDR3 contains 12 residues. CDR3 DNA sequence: TGTGCCAGCAGCTTGCAAGGAGATACGCAGTATTTT. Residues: CASSLQGDTQYF.

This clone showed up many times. The CDR3 DNA is TGTGCCAGCAGCCCCATACCGGCCGCCATCTACACTGAAGCTTTCTTT. It specifies CASSPIPAAIYTEAFF. The chain combines TRBV7-2 with TRBJ1-1, with unresolved D. Germline assignment: CDR1 SGHTA and CDR2 FQGNSA. V lost 5 bases and J lost 3, with 19 bases in between. The CDR3 sequence is 16 residues long.

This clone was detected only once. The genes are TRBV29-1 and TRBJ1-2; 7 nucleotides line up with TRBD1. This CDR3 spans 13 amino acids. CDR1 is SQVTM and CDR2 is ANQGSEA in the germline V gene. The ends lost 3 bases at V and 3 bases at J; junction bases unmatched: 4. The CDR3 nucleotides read TGCAGCGTTGAGGCAGGGGGGGACTATGGCTACACCTTC. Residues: CSVEAGGDYGYTF. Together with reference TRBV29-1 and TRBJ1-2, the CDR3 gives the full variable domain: SAVISQKPSRDICQRGTSLTIQCQVDSQVTMMFWYRQQPGQSLTLIATANQGSEATYESGFVIDKFPISRPNLTFSTLTVSNMSPEDSSIYLCSVEAGGDYGYTFGSGTRLTVV.

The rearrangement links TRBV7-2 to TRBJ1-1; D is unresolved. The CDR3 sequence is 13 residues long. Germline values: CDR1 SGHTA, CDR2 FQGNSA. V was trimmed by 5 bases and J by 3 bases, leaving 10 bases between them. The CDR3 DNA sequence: TGTGCCAGCAGCCTGCTGGGGTACACTGAAGCTTTCTTT. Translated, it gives CASSLLGYTEAFF.

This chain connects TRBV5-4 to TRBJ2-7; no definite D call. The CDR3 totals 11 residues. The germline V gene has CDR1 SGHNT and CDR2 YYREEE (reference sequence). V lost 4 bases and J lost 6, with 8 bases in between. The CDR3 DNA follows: TGTGCCAGCAGCGGAGCAGGCGAGCAGTACTTC. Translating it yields CASSGAGEQYF.

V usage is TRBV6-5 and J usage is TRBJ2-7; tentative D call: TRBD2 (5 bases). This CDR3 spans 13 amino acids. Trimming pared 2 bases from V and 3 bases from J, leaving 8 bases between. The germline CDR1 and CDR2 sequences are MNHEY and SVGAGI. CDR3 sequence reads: CASSYAGNYEQYF. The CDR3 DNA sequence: TGTGCCAGCAGTTACGCGGGCAACTACGAGCAGTACTTC.

The CDR3 sequence is CASSLGRGLGWNQPQHF. CDR3 sequence (DNA): TGTGCCAGCAGCTTAGGACGAGGTTTAGGGTGGAATCAGCCCCAGCATTTT. The chain combines TRBV7-8 with TRBJ1-5; D is unresolved. Looked up from germline, CDR1 is SGHVS and CDR2 is FQNEAQ. The CDR3 covers 17 residues. V lost 1 base and J lost 4, with 17 bases in between.

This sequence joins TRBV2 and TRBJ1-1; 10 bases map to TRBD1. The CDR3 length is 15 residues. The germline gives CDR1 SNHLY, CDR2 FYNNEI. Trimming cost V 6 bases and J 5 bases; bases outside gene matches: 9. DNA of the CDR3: TGTGCCAGCAGGGACAGACAGGGGGCGGAAACTGAAGCTTTCTTT. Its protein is CASRDRQGAETEAFF.

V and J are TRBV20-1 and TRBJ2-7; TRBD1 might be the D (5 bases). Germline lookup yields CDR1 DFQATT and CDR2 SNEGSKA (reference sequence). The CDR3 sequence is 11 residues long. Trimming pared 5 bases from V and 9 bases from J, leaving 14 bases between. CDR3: CSALQVTGQYF. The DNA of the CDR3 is TGCAGTGCTCTACAGGTGACCGGGCAGTACTTC.

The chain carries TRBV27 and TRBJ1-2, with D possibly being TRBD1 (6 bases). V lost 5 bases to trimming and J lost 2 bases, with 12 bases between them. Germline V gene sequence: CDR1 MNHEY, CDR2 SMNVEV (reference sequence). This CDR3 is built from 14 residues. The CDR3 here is CASSLDSRNYGYTF. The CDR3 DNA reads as TGTGCCAGCAGTCTGGACAGCCGCAACTATGGCTACACCTTC.

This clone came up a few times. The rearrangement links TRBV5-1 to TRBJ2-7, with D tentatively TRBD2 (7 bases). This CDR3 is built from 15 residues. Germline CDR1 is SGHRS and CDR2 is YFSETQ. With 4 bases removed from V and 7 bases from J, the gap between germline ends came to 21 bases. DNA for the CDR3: TGCGCCAGCAGCCCTGGCGGGGGCACCCAGGGGGAGCAGTACTTC. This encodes CASSPGGGTQGEQYF.

The CDR3 nucleotides are TGTGCCAGCAGCCGGAGGGTGGGAATATTGGGTGAGGCCTACGAGCAGTACTTC. This sequence encodes CASSRRVGILGEAYEQYF. The chain carries TRBV28 and TRBJ2-7; TRBD2 is a possible D gene (6 bases). Germline assignment: CDR1 MDHEN and CDR2 SYDVKM. The germline V and J ends were trimmed by 6 bases and 2 bases, with 26 bases remaining between them. This CDR3 is built from 18 residues.

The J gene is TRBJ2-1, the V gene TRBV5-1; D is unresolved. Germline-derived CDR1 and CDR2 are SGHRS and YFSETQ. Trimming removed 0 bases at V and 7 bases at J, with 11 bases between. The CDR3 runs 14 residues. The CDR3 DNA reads TGCGCCAGCAGCTTGGGTTACGGAGAGAATGAGCAGTTCTTC. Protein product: CASSLGYGENEQFF. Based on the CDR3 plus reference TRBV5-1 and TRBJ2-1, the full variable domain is KAGVTQTPRYLIKTRGQQVTLSCSPISGHRSVSWYQQTPGQGLQFLFEYFSETQRNKGNFPGRFSGRQFSNSRSEMNVSTLELGDSALYLCASSLGYGENEQFFGPGTRLTVL.

The CDR3 DNA reads as TGCGCCAGCAGCTTATCGAGTGGTAACACTGAAGCTTTCTTT. Amino acid sequence: CASSLSSGNTEAFF. The rearrangement links TRBV5-1 to TRBJ1-1; D remains ambiguous. The CDR3 is made up of 14 amino acids. Trimming left V 2 bases short and J 2 bases short, with 10 bases between. The germline CDR1 and CDR2 sequences are SGHRS and YFSETQ.

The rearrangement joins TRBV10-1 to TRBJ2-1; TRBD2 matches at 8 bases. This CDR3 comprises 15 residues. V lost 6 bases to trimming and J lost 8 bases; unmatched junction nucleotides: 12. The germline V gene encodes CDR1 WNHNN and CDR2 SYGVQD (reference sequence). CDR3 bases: TGCGCCAGCAGAGCCTCTAGCGGGTATTTCGATGAGCAGTTCTTC. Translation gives CASRASSGYFDEQFF.

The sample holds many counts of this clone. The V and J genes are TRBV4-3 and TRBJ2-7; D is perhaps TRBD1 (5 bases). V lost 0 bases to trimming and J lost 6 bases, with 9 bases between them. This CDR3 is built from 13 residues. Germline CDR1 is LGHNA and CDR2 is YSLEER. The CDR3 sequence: CASSQDWGVEQYF. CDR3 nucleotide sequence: TGCGCCAGCAGCCAAGATTGGGGCGTCGAGCAGTACTTC.

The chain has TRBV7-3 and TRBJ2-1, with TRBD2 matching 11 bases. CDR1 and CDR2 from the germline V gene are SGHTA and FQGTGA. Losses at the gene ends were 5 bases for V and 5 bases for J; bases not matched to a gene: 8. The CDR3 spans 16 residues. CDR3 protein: CASSRRLAGNHNEQFF. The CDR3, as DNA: TGTGCCAGCAGCCGCCGACTAGCGGGGAACCACAATGAGCAGTTCTTC.

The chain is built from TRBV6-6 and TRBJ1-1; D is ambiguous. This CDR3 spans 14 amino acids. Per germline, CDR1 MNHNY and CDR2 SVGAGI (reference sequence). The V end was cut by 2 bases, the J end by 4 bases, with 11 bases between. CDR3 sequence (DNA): TGTGCCAGCAGTTACACGCTCCGGGGCACTGAAGCTTTCTTT. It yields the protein CASSYTLRGTEAFF.

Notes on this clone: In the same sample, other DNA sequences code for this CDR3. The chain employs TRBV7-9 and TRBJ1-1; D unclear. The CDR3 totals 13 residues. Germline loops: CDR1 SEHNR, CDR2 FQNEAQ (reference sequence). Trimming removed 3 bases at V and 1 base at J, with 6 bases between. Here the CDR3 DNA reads TGTGCCAGCAGCTTGACTGCGAACACTGAAGCTTTCTTT. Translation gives CASSLTANTEAFF.

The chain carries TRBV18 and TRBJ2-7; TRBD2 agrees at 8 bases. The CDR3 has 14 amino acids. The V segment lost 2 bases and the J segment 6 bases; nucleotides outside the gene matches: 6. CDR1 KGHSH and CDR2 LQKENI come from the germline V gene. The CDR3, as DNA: TGTGCCAGCTCACCAATAGGCGGGAGGTCCGAGCAGTACTTC. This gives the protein CASSPIGGRSEQYF.

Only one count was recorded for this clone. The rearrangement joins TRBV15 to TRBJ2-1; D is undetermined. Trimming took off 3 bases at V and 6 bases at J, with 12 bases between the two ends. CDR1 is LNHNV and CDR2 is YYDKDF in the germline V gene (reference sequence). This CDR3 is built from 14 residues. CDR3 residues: CATSSVVRSNEQFF. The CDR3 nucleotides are TGTGCCACCAGCAGCGTGGTTAGGAGCAATGAGCAGTTCTTC.

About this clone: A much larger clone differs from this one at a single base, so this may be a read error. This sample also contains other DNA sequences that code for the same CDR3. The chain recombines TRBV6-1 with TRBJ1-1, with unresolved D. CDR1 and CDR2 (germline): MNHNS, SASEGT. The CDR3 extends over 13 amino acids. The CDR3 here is CASSESWRNQAFF. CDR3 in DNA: TGTGCTAGCAGTGAATCTTGGCGGAATCAGGCTTTCTTT.

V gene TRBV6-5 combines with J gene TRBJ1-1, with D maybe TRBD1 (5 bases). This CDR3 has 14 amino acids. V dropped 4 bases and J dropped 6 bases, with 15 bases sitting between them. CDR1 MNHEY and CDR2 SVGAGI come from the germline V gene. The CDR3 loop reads CASSWEGRMAEAFF. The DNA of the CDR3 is TGTGCCAGCAGTTGGGAGGGACGAATGGCTGAAGCTTTCTTT.

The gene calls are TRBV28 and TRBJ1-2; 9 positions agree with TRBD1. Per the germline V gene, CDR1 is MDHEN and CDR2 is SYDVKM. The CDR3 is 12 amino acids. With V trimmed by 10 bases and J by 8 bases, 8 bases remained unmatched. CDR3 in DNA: TGTGCCATTAACAGGGGGCCGGTGGGCTACACCTTC. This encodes CAINRGPVGYTF.